These T cell receptor beta chains were read from a single sample in a study of shared clonotypes between healthy human individuals. Libraries were prepared by immunoSEQ multiplex PCR; TCRdb keeps only in-frame clonotypes and omits some of them. This table holds 950,000 to 1,300,000 clones, around 75% found once. Material: memory CD4+ T cells sorted from blood. The receptors here all came from a man between 18 and 35 years old in good health. The CDR3 runs from the conserved cysteine through the conserved F or W. Each record gives: J gene, V gene, D gene, CDR3 protein. A D gene is named only where the DNA matches it firmly.

TRBJ2-6,TRBV7-9,TRBD1,CASSIGQGGSGANVLTF
TRBJ2-5,TRBV29-1,TRBD1,CSVAGTAQETQYF
TRBJ1-5,TRBV5-6,-,CASSFQGPGNQPQHF
TRBJ2-1,TRBV5-4,-,CASSRRDHDDNEQFF
TRBJ2-2,TRBV5-1,TRBD2,CASSSLAGGPGTGELFF
TRBJ1-4,TRBV6-5,-,CASGDLATNEKLFF
TRBJ1-1,TRBV9,-,CASSVLGGGTEAFF
TRBJ2-1,TRBV14,TRBD2,CGSGNYNEQFF
TRBJ1-4,TRBV28,-,CASRPSGTSSRNRVKLFF
TRBJ2-7,TRBV5-1,TRBD2,CASSSMGAGVYEQYF
TRBJ1-5,TRBV7-2,-,CASSGGGFGAQHF
TRBJ2-3,TRBV18,-,CASSPLGGRASADTQYF
TRBJ1-2,TRBV5-1,-,CASSSRGQDYGYTF
TRBJ1-5,TRBV2,TRBD1,CASRGTGNNQPQHF
TRBJ2-7,TRBV6-5,-,CASSYNLGREQYF
TRBJ2-7,TRBV11-2,TRBD2,CASSLTSGKYEQYF
TRBJ2-3,TRBV9,-,CASSASPWGLSTDTQYF
TRBJ2-2,TRBV9,-,CASSVVAGLGGELFF
TRBJ1-5,TRBV5-8,-,CASSLSEGQPQHF
TRBJ2-3,TRBV11-2,TRBD2,CASSLDGGLAGARRADTQYF
TRBJ1-1,TRBV11-2,-,CASSLNRPGVFWSEAFF
TRBJ1-4,TRBV4-1,TRBD1,CASSQVGTVNEKLFF
TRBJ1-1,TRBV7-2,-,CASSLYRGGMNTEAFF
TRBJ2-6,TRBV11-2,-,CASSLDLAGGANVLTF
TRBJ2-7,TRBV6-5,-,CASRAPSDEQYF
TRBJ1-5,TRBV19,-,CASSFESYSNQPQHF
TRBJ2-2,TRBV19,TRBD1,CASRTGTGRRTGELFF
TRBJ2-5,TRBV19,-,CASSSRSDRQETQYF
TRBJ1-2,TRBV10-3,TRBD1,CAIDKGQGDGYTF
TRBJ1-3,TRBV27,-,CASREYGSSGNTIYF
TRBJ1-1,TRBV7-9,-,CASSLEGIGGSQAFF
TRBJ2-5,TRBV15,-,CATSRDGSNYGETQYF
TRBJ1-5,TRBV18,-,CASSVSSGNQPQHF
TRBJ2-7,TRBV18,-,CASSPETGYEQYF
TRBJ2-5,TRBV19,-,CASSTVGQETQYF
TRBJ2-3,TRBV18,-,CASSPGVGTDTQYF
TRBJ2-1,TRBV18,-,CASLGAGKTNEQFF
TRBJ2-6,TRBV10-3,TRBD1,CAISAGTGNVLTF
TRBJ2-7,TRBV11-3,TRBD2,CASSLGGGTYEQYF
TRBJ2-1,TRBV12-5,-,CASGLAIAAASSYNEQFF
TRBJ2-5,TRBV18,-,CASSPNNQETQYF
TRBJ2-7,TRBV6-1,-,CASSYRVEQYF
TRBJ1-5,TRBV5-5,TRBD1,CASSRTGDGNQPQHF
TRBJ1-1,TRBV6-5,TRBD1,CASSSQGPAFF
TRBJ1-2,TRBV7-7,TRBD1,CASSLRQGKNYGYTF